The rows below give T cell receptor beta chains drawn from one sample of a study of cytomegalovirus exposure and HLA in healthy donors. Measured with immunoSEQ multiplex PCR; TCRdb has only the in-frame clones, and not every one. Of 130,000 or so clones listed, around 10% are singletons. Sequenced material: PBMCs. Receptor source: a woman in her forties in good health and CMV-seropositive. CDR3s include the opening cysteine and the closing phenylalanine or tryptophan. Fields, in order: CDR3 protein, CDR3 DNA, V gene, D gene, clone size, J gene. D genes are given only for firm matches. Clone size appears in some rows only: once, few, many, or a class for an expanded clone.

CDR3 protein: CASSLDRGGTEAFF
CDR3 DNA: TGTGCCAGCAGTCTGGACAGGGGGGGCACTGAAGCTTTCTTT
V gene: TRBV6-1
D gene: TRBD1
clone size: -
J gene: TRBJ1-1

CDR3 protein: CASSLAGRGETQYF
CDR3 DNA: TGTGCCAGCAGCTTAGCGGGCAGGGGAGAGACCCAGTACTTC
V gene: TRBV7-9
D gene: -
clone size: -
J gene: TRBJ2-5

CDR3 protein: CASSQDFTGNTIYF
CDR3 DNA: TGCGCCAGCAGCCAAGATTTCACTGGAAACACCATATATTTT
V gene: TRBV4-3
D gene: -
clone size: -
J gene: TRBJ1-3

CDR3 protein: CASREGYNGELFF
CDR3 DNA: TGTGCCAGCAGGGAGGGGTACAACGGGGAGCTGTTTTTT
V gene: TRBV7-2
D gene: -
clone size: -
J gene: TRBJ2-2

CDR3 protein: CASSLGLAPYEQYF
CDR3 DNA: TGTGCCAGCAGCTTGGGACTAGCCCCCTACGAGCAGTACTTC
V gene: TRBV5-6
D gene: TRBD2
clone size: few
J gene: TRBJ2-7

CDR3 protein: CASSPSGDGNEKLFF
CDR3 DNA: TGCGCCAGCAGCCCGAGCGGGGACGGAAATGAAAAACTGTTTTTT
V gene: TRBV5-1
D gene: -
clone size: once
J gene: TRBJ1-4

CDR3 protein: CASSLRQGGTGELFF
CDR3 DNA: TGCGCCAGCAGCCTAAGACAGGGGGGCACCGGGGAGCTGTTTTTT
V gene: TRBV4-3
D gene: TRBD1
clone size: few
J gene: TRBJ2-2

CDR3 protein: CASSESRHLNIGELFF
CDR3 DNA: TGTGCCAGCAGTGAATCGCGCCACCTGAATATCGGGGAGCTGTTTTTT
V gene: TRBV25-1
D gene: -
clone size: -
J gene: TRBJ2-2

CDR3 protein: CASSRTSGESYNEQFF
CDR3 DNA: TGTGCCAGCAGCCGGACTAGCGGGGAGTCCTACAATGAGCAGTTCTTC
V gene: TRBV7-3
D gene: TRBD2
clone size: few
J gene: TRBJ2-1

CDR3 protein: CASSQYSTGDYYGYTF
CDR3 DNA: TGCGCCAGCAGCCAGTATTCCACAGGGGATTACTATGGCTACACCTTC
V gene: TRBV4-3
D gene: TRBD1
clone size: few
J gene: TRBJ1-2

CDR3 protein: CASGEQGNTQYF
CDR3 DNA: TGCGCCAGCGGCGAACAGGGAAATACGCAGTATTTT
V gene: TRBV5-1
D gene: -
clone size: -
J gene: TRBJ2-3

CDR3 protein: CASSWQGSNQPQHF
CDR3 DNA: TGTGCCAGTAGTTGGCAGGGTTCGAATCAGCCCCAGCATTTT
V gene: TRBV19
D gene: -
clone size: -
J gene: TRBJ1-5

CDR3 protein: CASSLGPASGGIANTGELFF
CDR3 DNA: TGCGCCAGCAGCTTGGGTCCGGCTAGCGGGGGCATCGCGAACACCGGGGAGCTGTTTTTT
V gene: TRBV5-1
D gene: TRBD2
clone size: -
J gene: TRBJ2-2

CDR3 protein: CSAGQGPSYEQYF
CDR3 DNA: TGCAGCGCCGGACAGGGGCCAAGCTACGAGCAGTACTTC
V gene: TRBV29-1
D gene: TRBD1
clone size: few
J gene: TRBJ2-7

CDR3 protein: CASRSGLAGVGATDTQYF
CDR3 DNA: TGTGCCAGCAGATCGGGACTAGCGGGGGTTGGGGCCACAGATACGCAGTATTTT
V gene: TRBV5-4
D gene: TRBD2
clone size: -
J gene: TRBJ2-3

CDR3 protein: CASSPFGGGTEAFF
CDR3 DNA: TGTGCCAGCAGCCCATTTGGGGGCGGCACTGAAGCTTTCTTT
V gene: TRBV7-2
D gene: -
clone size: few
J gene: TRBJ1-1

CDR3 protein: CASSPRGIKLFF
CDR3 DNA: TGCGCCAGCAGCCCCCGCGGGATCAAACTGTTTTTT
V gene: TRBV4-1
D gene: -
clone size: few
J gene: TRBJ1-4

CDR3 protein: CASSLPGAREDEKLFF
CDR3 DNA: TGTGCCAGCAGCCTACCGGGAGCCCGCGAGGATGAAAAACTGTTTTTT
V gene: TRBV7-9
D gene: -
clone size: few
J gene: TRBJ1-4

CDR3 protein: CASSMPNRKGDSPLHF
CDR3 DNA: TGTGCCAGCAGCATGCCCAACAGGAAAGGGGATTCACCCCTCCACTTT
V gene: TRBV5-4
D gene: -
clone size: -
J gene: TRBJ1-6

CDR3 protein: CASSPSIAGGGQETQYF
CDR3 DNA: TGTGCCAGCAGCCCCTCCATAGCGGGGGGCGGTCAAGAGACCCAGTACTTC
V gene: TRBV25-1
D gene: TRBD2
clone size: -
J gene: TRBJ2-5

CDR3 protein: CASIRQGAFYGYTF
CDR3 DNA: TGTGCCAGCATCAGACAGGGGGCCTTCTATGGCTACACCTTC
V gene: TRBV6-1
D gene: TRBD1
clone size: -
J gene: TRBJ1-2

CDR3 protein: CATCTINQETQYF
CDR3 DNA: TGTGCCACTTGCACTATAAACCAAGAGACCCAGTACTTC
V gene: TRBV6-5
D gene: -
clone size: few
J gene: TRBJ2-5

CDR3 protein: CASSLEGQGWETQYF
CDR3 DNA: TGTGCCAGCAGCTTAGAGGGACAGGGATGGGAGACCCAGTACTTC
V gene: TRBV7-8
D gene: TRBD1
clone size: few
J gene: TRBJ2-5

CDR3 protein: CASSLVSSGGGGTQYF
CDR3 DNA: TGTGCCAGCAGCTTAGTGTCTAGCGGGGGGGGAGGTACGCAGTATTTT
V gene: TRBV7-2
D gene: TRBD2
clone size: few
J gene: TRBJ2-3

CDR3 protein: CASSLLPLLQGTTEAFF
CDR3 DNA: TGTGCCAGCAGCTTGCTCCCCCTCCTACAGGGAACCACTGAAGCTTTCTTT
V gene: TRBV5-6
D gene: -
clone size: -
J gene: TRBJ1-1

CDR3 protein: CASTRDRRDNQPQHF
CDR3 DNA: TGTGCCAGCACCCGGGACAGAAGGGACAATCAGCCCCAGCATTTT
V gene: TRBV2
D gene: TRBD1
clone size: -
J gene: TRBJ1-5

CDR3 protein: CASSIVLSGANVLTF
CDR3 DNA: TGTGCCAGTAGTATAGTCCTCTCTGGGGCCAACGTCCTGACTTTC
V gene: TRBV19
D gene: -
clone size: few
J gene: TRBJ2-6

CDR3 protein: CATSGLQGAREGPEAFF
CDR3 DNA: TGTGCCACCAGCGGTTTACAGGGGGCGAGGGAAGGTCCTGAAGCTTTCTTT
V gene: TRBV15
D gene: TRBD1
clone size: few
J gene: TRBJ1-1

CDR3 protein: CASSVRLAGTTDTQYF
CDR3 DNA: TGTGCCAGCAGCGTCAGACTAGCGGGGACCACAGATACGCAGTATTTT
V gene: TRBV7-2
D gene: TRBD2
clone size: -
J gene: TRBJ2-3

CDR3 protein: CASSQDWLIDTQYF
CDR3 DNA: TGTGCCAGCAGCCAAGATTGGCTGATAGATACGCAGTATTTT
V gene: TRBV14
D gene: -
clone size: few
J gene: TRBJ2-3

CDR3 protein: CASSIGQTNTEAFF
CDR3 DNA: TGTGCCAGTAGTATTGGACAGACGAACACTGAAGCTTTCTTT
V gene: TRBV19
D gene: -
clone size: -
J gene: TRBJ1-1

CDR3 protein: CASSYEGLDSGNTIYF
CDR3 DNA: TGTGCCAGCAGTTACGAGGGACTCGACTCTGGAAACACCATATATTTT
V gene: TRBV6-6
D gene: -
clone size: -
J gene: TRBJ1-3

CDR3 protein: CASSAQTGNYGYTF
CDR3 DNA: TGTGCCAGCAGCGCCCAGACGGGAAACTATGGCTACACCTTC
V gene: TRBV9
D gene: -
clone size: -
J gene: TRBJ1-2

CDR3 protein: CASSTRQGMTEAFF
CDR3 DNA: TGTGCCAGCAGCACTCGACAGGGCATGACTGAAGCTTTCTTT
V gene: TRBV6-1
D gene: TRBD1
clone size: few
J gene: TRBJ1-1

CDR3 protein: CASSPGMIETQYF
CDR3 DNA: TGTGCCAGCAGCCCCGGGATGATTGAGACCCAGTACTTC
V gene: TRBV5-4
D gene: -
clone size: few
J gene: TRBJ2-5

CDR3 protein: CASSVLATNTGELFF
CDR3 DNA: TGTGCCAGCAGTGTTCTAGCGACGAACACCGGGGAGCTGTTTTTT
V gene: TRBV2
D gene: -
clone size: -
J gene: TRBJ2-2

CDR3 protein: CASSGDGGRKYGYTF
CDR3 DNA: TGTGCCAGCAGTGGCGACGGCGGGAGGAAATATGGCTACACCTTT
V gene: TRBV2
D gene: -
clone size: -
J gene: TRBJ1-2

CDR3 protein: CATSRGGTASYEQYF
CDR3 DNA: TGTGCCACCAGCAGAGGGGGGACAGCTTCCTACGAGCAGTACTTC
V gene: TRBV15
D gene: TRBD1
clone size: -
J gene: TRBJ2-7

CDR3 protein: CASSYRDRGREEQYF
CDR3 DNA: TGTGCCAGCAGTTATCGGGACAGGGGGCGCGAAGAGCAGTACTTC
V gene: TRBV6-5
D gene: TRBD1
clone size: -
J gene: TRBJ2-7

CDR3 protein: CASSLMGQGTTEAFF
CDR3 DNA: TGTGCCAGCAGCTTAATGGGACAGGGCACAACTGAAGCTTTCTTT
V gene: TRBV7-8
D gene: TRBD1
clone size: -
J gene: TRBJ1-1

CDR3 protein: CASSQATGQPNEKLFF
CDR3 DNA: TGCGCCAGCAGCCAGGCCACCGGACAGCCTAATGAAAAACTGTTTTTT
V gene: TRBV4-3
D gene: -
clone size: -
J gene: TRBJ1-4

CDR3 protein: CASSYGLGAGAGF
CDR3 DNA: TGTGCCAGCAGTTACGGATTAGGGGCAGGGGCAGGATTT
V gene: TRBV6-6
D gene: -
clone size: -
J gene: TRBJ2-2

CDR3 protein: CASTHSRDNLREAFF
CDR3 DNA: TGCGCCAGCACCCACTCGAGGGACAACCTCCGCGAAGCTTTCTTT
V gene: TRBV23-1
D gene: -
clone size: few
J gene: TRBJ1-1

CDR3 protein: CASSPRRGALGTGELFF
CDR3 DNA: TGTGCCAGCAGCCCTAGGCGGGGGGCCTTGGGCACCGGGGAGCTGTTTTTT
V gene: TRBV7-6
D gene: TRBD2
clone size: few
J gene: TRBJ2-2

CDR3 protein: CASGSAREQYF
CDR3 DNA: TGTGCTAGTGGCTCCGCACGGGAGCAGTACTTC
V gene: TRBV12-5
D gene: -
clone size: few
J gene: TRBJ2-7